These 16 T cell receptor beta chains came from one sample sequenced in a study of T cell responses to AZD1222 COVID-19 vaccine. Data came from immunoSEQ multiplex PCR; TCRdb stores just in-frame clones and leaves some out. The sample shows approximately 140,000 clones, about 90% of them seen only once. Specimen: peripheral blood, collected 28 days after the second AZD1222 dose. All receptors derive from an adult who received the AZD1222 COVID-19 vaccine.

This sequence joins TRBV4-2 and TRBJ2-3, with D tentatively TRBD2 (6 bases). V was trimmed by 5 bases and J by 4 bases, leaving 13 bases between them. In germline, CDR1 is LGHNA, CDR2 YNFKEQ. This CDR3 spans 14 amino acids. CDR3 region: CASSSSASADTQYF. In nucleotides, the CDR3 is TGTGCCAGCAGCTCTAGCGCCAGCGCAGATACGCAGTATTTT.

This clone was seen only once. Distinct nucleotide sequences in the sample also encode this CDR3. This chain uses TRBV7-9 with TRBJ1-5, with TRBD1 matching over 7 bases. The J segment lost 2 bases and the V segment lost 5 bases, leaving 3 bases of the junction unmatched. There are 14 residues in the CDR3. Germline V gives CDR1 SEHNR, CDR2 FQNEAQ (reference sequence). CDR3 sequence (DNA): TGTGCCAGCAGCCTAACAGGGGGCAATCAGCCCCAGCATTTT. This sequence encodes CASSLTGGNQPQHF.

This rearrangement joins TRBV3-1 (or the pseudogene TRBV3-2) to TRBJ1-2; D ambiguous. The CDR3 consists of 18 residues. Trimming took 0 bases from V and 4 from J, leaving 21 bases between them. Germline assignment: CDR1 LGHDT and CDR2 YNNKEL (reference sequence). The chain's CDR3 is CASSQETLHGFLGYGYTF. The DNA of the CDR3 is TGTGCCAGCAGCCAAGAAACTCTCCATGGATTTTTGGGCTATGGCTACACCTTC.

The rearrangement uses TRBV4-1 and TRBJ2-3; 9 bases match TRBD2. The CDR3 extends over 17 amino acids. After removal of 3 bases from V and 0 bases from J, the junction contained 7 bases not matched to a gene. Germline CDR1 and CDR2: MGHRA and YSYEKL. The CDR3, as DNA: TGCGCCAGCAGCCATCCCGGGACTAGCAGTAGCACAGATACGCAGTATTTT. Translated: CASSHPGTSSSTDTQYF.

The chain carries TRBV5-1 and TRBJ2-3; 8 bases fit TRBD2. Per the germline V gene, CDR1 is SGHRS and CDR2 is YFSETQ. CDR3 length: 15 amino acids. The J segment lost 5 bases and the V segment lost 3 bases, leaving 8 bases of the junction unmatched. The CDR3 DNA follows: TGCGCCAGCAGCTCGAGTGGGACTAGTGGAGATACGCAGTATTTT. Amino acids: CASSSSGTSGDTQYF.

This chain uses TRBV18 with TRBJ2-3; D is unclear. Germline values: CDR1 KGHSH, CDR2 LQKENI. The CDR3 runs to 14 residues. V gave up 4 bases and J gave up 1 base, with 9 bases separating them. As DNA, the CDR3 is TGTGCCAGCTCACACTCCGGCGGCACAGATACGCAGTATTTT. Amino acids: CASSHSGGTDTQYF.

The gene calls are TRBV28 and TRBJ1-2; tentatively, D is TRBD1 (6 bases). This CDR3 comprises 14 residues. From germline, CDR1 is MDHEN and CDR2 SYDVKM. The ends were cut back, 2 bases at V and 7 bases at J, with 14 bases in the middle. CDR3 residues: CASSLTGQTGGYTF. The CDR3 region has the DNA TGTGCCAGCAGTTTAACGGGACAAACCGGTGGCTACACCTTC.

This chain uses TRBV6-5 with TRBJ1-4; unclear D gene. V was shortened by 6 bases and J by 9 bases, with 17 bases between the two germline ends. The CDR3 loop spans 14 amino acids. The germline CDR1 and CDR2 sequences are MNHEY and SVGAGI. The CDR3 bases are TGTGCCAGCAGCGCCGGGTTTCGGGCGAAAAAACTGTTTTTT. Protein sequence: CASSAGFRAKKLFF.

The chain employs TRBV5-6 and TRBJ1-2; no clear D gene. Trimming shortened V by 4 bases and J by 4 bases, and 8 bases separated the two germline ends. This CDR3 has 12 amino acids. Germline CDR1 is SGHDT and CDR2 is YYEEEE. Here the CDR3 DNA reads TGTGCCAGCAGCGGCGGGAGCTATGGCTACACCTTC. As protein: CASSGGSYGYTF.

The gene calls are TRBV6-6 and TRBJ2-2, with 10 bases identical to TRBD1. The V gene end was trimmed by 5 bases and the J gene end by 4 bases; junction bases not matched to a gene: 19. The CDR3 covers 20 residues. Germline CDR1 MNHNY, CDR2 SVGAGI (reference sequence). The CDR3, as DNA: TGTGCCAGCAGTCCGTTCCCCCCGACAGGGGGCTCGTTGGGCACCGGGGAGCTGTTTTTT. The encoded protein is CASSPFPPTGGSLGTGELFF.

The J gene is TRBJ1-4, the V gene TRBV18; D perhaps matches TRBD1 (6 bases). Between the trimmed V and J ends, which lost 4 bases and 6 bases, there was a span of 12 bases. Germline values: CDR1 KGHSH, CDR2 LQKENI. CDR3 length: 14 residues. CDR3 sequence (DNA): TGTGCCAGCTCACGGGGGGCTGGGGATGAAAAACTGTTTTTT. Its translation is CASSRGAGDEKLFF.

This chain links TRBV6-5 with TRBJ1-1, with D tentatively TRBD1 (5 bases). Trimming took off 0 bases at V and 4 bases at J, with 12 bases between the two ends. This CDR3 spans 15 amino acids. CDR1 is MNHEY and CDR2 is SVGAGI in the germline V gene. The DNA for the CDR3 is TGTGCCAGCAGTTACTCGTGGGGCAGTGGCACTGAAGCTTTCTTT. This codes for CASSYSWGSGTEAFF.

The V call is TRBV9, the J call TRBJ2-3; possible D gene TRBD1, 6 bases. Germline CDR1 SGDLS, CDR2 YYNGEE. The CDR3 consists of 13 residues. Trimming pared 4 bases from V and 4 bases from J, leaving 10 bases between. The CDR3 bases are TGTGCCAGCAGCACCCGACAGGCAGATACGCAGTATTTT. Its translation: CASSTRQADTQYF.

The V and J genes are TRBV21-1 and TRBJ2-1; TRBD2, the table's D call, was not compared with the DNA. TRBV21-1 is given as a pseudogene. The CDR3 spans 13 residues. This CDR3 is CASSKSTGSEQFF. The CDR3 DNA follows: TGTGCCAGCAGCAAGTCTACGGGGAGTGAGCAGTTCTTC.

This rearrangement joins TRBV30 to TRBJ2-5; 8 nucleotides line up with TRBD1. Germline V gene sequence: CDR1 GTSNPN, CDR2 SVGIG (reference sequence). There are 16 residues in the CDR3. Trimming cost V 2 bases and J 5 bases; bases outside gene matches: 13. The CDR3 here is CAWSISRTGREETQYF. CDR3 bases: TGTGCCTGGAGTATCTCCCGGACAGGGCGAGAGGAGACCCAGTACTTC.

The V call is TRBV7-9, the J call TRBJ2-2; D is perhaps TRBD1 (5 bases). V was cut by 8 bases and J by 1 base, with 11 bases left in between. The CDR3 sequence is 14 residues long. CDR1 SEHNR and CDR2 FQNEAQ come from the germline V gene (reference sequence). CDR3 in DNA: TGTGCCAGCCCAAAAACAGGGAACACCGGGGAGCTGTTTTTT. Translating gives CASPKTGNTGELFF.